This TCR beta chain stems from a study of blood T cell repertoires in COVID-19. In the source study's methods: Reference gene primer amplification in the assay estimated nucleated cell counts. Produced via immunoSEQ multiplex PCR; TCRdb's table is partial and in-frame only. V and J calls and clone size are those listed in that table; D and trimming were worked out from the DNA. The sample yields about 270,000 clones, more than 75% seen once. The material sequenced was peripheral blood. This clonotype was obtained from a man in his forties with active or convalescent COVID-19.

The CDR3 here is CASRPQRGNSYEQYF. The CDR3 nucleotides read TGCGCCAGCAGGCCTCAGCGGGGCAACTCCTACGAGCAGTACTTC. The V call is TRBV5-1, the J call TRBJ2-7; TRBD2 aligns across 7 bases. With V trimmed by 5 bases and J by 0 bases, 8 bases remained unmatched. Per germline, CDR1 SGHRS and CDR2 YFSETQ. The CDR3 covers 15 residues.